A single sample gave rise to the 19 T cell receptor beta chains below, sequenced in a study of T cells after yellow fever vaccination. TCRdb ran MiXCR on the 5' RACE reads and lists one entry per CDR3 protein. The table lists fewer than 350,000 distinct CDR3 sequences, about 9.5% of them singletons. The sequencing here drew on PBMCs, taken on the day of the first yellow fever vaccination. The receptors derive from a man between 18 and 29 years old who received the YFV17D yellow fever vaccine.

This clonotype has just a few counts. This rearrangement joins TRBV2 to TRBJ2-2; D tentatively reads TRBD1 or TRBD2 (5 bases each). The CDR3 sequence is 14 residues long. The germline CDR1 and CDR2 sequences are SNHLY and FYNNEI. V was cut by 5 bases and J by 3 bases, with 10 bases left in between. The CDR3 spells CASSKGSDTGELFF. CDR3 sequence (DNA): TGTGCCAGCAGTAAGGGGAGTGACACCGGGGAGCTGTTTTTT.

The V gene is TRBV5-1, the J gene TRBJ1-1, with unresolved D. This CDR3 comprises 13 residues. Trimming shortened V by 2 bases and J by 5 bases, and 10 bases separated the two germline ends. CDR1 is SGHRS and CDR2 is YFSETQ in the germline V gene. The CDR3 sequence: CASSLERKTEAFF. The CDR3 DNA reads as TGCGCCAGCAGCTTAGAGAGGAAGACTGAAGCTTTCTTT. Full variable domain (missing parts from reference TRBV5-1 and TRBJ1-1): KAGVTQTPRYLIKTRGQQVTLSCSPISGHRSVSWYQQTPGQGLQFLFEYFSETQRNKGNFPGRFSGRQFSNSRSEMNVSTLELGDSALYLCASSLERKTEAFFGQGTRLTVV.

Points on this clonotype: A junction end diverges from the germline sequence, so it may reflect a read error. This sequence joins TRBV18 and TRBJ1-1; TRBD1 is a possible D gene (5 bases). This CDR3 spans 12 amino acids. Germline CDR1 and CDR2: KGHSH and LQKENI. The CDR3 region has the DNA TGTGCCAGCTCTCCACAGGAGTCTGAAGCTTTCTTT. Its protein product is CASSPQESEAFF.

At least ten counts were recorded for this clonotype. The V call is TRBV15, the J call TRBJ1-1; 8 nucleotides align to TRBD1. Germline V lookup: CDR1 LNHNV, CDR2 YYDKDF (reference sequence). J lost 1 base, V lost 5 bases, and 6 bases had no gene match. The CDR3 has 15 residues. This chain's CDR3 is CATSRGGTGNTEAFF. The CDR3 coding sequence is TGTGCCACCAGCCGAGGGGGGACAGGGAACACTGAAGCTTTCTTT.

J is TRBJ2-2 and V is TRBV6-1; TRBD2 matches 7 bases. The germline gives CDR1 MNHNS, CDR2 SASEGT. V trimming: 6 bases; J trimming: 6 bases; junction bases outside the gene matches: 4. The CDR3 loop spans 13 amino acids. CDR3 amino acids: CASRGLQAGELFF. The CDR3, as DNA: TGTGCCAGCAGGGGACTACAGGCCGGGGAGCTGTTTTTT.

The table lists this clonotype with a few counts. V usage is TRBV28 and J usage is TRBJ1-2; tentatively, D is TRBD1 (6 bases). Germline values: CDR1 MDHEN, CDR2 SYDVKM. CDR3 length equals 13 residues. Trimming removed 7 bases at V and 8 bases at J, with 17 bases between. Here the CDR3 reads CASTTGTGRGYTF. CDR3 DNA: TGTGCCAGCACCACGGGTACAGGGCGAGGCTACACCTTC.

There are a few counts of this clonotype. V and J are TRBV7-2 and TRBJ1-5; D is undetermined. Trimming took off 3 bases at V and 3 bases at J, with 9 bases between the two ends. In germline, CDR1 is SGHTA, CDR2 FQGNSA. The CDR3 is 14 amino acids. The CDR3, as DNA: TGTGCCAGCAGCTTGAGGGCGATCAATCAGCCCCAGCATTTT. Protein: CASSLRAINQPQHF.

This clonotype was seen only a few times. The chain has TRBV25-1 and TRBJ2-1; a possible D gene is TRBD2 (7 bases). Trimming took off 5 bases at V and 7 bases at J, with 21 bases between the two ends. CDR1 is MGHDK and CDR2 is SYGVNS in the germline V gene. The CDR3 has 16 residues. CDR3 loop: CASSPKYRGGGNEQFF. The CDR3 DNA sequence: TGTGCCAGCAGTCCTAAATATCGGGGAGGGGGGAATGAGCAGTTCTTC. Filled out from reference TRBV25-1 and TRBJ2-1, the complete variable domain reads EADIYQTPRYLVIGTGKKITLECSQTMGHDKMYWYQQDPGMELHLIHYSYGVNSTEKGDLSSESTVSRIRTEHFPLTLESARPSHTSQYLCASSPKYRGGGNEQFFGPGTRLTVL.

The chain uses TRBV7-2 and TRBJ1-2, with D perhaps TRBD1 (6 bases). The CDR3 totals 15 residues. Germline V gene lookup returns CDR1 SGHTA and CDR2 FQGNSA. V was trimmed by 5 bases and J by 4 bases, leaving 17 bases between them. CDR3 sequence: CASSQGGGLTYGYTF. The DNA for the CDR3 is TGTGCCAGCAGCCAGGGCGGGGGCCTTACCTATGGCTACACCTTC.

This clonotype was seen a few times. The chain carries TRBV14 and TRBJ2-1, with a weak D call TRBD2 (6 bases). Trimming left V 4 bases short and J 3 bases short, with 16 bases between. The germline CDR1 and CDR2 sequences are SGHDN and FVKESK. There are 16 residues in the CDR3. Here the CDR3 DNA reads TGTGCCAGCAGCCCCTTTGCGCGGGGAGTCTACAATGAGCAGTTCTTC. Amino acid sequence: CASSPFARGVYNEQFF.

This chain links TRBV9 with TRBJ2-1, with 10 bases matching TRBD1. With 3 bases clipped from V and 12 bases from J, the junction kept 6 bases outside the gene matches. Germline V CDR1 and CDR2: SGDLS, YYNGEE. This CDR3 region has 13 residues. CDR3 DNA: TGTGCCAGCAGCGGACAGGGGGCGTTCAGGCAGTTCTTC. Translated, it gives CASSGQGAFRQFF.

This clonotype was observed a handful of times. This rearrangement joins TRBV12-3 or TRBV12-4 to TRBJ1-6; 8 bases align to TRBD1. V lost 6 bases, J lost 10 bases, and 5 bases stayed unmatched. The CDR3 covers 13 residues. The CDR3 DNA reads TGTGCCAGCAGAGGACAGGGAGAATCACCCCTCCACTTT. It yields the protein CASRGQGESPLHF.

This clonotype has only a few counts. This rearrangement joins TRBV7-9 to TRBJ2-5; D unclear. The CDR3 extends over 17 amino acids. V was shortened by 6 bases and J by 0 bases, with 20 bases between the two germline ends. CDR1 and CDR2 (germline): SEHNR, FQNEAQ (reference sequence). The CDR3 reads CASSALRTRVNQETQYF. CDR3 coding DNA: TGTGCCAGCAGTGCACTCCGAACCCGGGTGAACCAAGAGACCCAGTACTTC.

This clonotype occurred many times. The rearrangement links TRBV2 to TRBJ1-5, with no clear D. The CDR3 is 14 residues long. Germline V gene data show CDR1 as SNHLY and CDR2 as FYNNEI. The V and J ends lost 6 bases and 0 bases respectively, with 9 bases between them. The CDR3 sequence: CASRGAYSNQPQHF. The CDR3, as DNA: TGTGCCAGCAGGGGAGCCTATAGCAATCAGCCCCAGCATTTT.

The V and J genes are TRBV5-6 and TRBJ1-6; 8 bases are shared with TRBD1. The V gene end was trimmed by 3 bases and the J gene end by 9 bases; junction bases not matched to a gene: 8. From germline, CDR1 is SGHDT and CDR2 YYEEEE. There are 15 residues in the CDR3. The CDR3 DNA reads TGTGCCAGCAGCTGGGGAGACAGGGGCAGTTCACCCCTCCACTTT. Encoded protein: CASSWGDRGSSPLHF.

CDR3 DNA sequence: TGCGCCAGCAGCCAAGATTCTGGGACAGCGGACGAGCAGTACTTC. It encodes CASSQDSGTADEQYF. The chain is built from TRBV4-3 and TRBJ2-7; 7 nucleotides match TRBD1. The length of the CDR3 is 15 residues. V lost 0 bases and J lost 5; bases outside the gene matches: 7. Germline V CDR1 and CDR2: LGHNA, YSLEER.

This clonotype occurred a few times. CDR3 protein: CASSQEYRVRNQPQHF. CDR3 in DNA: TGTGCCAGCAGCCAAGAATACAGGGTGAGGAATCAGCCCCAGCATTTT. The chain couples TRBV4-2 to TRBJ1-5; weak D call: TRBD1 (6 bases). This CDR3 region has 16 residues. Germline-derived CDR1 and CDR2 are LGHNA and YNFKEQ. V was cut by 0 bases and J by 4 bases, with 13 bases left in between.

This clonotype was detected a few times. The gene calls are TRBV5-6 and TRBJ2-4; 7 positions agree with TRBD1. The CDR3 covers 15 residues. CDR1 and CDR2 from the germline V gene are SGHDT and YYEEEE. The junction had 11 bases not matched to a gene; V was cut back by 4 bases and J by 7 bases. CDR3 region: CASSADRALGNIQYF. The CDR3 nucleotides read TGTGCCAGCAGCGCAGACAGGGCCCTGGGCAACATTCAGTACTTC.

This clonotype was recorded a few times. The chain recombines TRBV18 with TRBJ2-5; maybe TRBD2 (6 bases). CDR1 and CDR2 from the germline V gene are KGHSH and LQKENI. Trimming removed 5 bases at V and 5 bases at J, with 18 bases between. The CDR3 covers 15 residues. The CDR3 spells CASSALAGGSETQYF. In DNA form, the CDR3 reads TGTGCCAGCTCAGCCCTAGCTGGAGGGTCGGAGACCCAGTACTTC.